This T cell receptor (beta chain) is drawn from a study of human T cells and chemical hapten exposure. Time point described: patch test 3, about 24 weeks after DPC sensitization. The treatment was: therapeutic diphenylcyclopropenone sensitization with weekly scalp DPC. TCRdb called the RACE reads again in MiXCR, with one record for every CDR3 protein. Of around 150,000 distinct CDR3 sequences listed, about 27% were seen once; the top ten hold about 2.1%. From germline, CDR1 is SGHTA and CDR2 FQGNSA. The CDR3 spans 15 residues. V lost 7 bases, J lost 0 bases, and 4 bases stayed unmatched. The sequencing used whole blood, collected in connection with sensitization to the hapten diphenylcyclopropenone (DPC). The chain has TRBV7-2 and TRBJ2-2; TRBD1 aligns across 8 bases. The receptor was derived from a woman aged 18-29 years with alopecia areata. Some clones in this sample may be carry-over from other donors' samples. For the CDR3, the DNA is TGTGCCAGCACCCCAGGGGGCGCGAACACCGGGGAGCTGTTTTTT. It specifies CASTPGGANTGELFF.